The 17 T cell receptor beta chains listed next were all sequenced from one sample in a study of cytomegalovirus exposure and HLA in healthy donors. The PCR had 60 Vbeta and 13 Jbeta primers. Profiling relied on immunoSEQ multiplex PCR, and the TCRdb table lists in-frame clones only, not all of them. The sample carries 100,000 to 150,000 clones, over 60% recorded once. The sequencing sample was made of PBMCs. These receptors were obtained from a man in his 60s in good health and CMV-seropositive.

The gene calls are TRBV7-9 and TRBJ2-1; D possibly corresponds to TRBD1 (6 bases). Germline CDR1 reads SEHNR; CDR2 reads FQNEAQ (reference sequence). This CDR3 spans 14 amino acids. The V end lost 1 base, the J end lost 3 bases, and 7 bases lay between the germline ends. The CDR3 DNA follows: TGTGCCAGCAGCTTAGGACAGGACTACAATGAGCAGTTCTTC. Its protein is CASSLGQDYNEQFF.

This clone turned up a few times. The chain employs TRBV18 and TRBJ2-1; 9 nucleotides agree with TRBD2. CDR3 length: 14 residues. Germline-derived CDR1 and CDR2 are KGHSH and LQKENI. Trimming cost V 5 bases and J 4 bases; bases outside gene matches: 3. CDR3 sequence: CASSAGGRYNEQFF. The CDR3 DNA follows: TGTGCCAGCTCAGCGGGGGGGCGGTACAATGAGCAGTTCTTC. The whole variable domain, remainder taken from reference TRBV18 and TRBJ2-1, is NAGVMQNPRHLVRRRGQEARLRCSPMKGHSHVYWYRQLPEEGLKFMVYLQKENIIDESGMPKERFSAEFPKEGPSILRIQQVVRGDSAAYFCASSAGGRYNEQFFGPGTRLTVL.

The CDR3 nucleotides are TGTGCCAGCAGCCAAGATACACCTTCAGGGAACTATGGCTACACCTTC. Amino acid sequence: CASSQDTPSGNYGYTF. V usage is TRBV14 and J usage is TRBJ1-2, with a weak D call TRBD1 (5 bases). Trimming shortened V by 0 bases and J by 2 bases, and 13 bases separated the two germline ends. The CDR3 consists of 16 residues. From germline, CDR1 is SGHDN and CDR2 FVKESK.

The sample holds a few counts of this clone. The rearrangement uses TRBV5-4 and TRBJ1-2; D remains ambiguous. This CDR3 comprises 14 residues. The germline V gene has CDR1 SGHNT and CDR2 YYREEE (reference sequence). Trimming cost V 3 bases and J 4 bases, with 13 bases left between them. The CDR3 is CASSSERNFYGYTF. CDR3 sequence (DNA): TGTGCCAGCAGCTCCGAGCGGAATTTCTATGGCTACACCTTC.

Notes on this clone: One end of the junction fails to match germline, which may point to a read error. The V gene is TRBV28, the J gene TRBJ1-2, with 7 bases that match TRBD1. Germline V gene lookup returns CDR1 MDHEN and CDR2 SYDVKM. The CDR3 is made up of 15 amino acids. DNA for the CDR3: TGTGCCAGCAGTCCGATAGGGGGCGAGGGCTATGGCTACCCCTTC. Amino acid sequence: CASSPIGGEGYGYPF.

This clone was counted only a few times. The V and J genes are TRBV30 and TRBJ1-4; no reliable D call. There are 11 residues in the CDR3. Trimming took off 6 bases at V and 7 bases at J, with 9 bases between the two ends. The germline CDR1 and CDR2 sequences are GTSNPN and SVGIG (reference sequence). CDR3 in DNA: TGTGCCTGCGAGGGAGGTGAAAAACTGTTTTTT. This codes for CACEGGEKLFF.

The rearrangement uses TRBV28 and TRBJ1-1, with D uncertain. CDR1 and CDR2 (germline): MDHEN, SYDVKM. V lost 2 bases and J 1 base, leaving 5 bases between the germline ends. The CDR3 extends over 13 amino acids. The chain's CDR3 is CASSLGRNTEAFF. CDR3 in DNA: TGTGCCAGCAGTTTAGGGCGGAACACTGAAGCTTTCTTT.

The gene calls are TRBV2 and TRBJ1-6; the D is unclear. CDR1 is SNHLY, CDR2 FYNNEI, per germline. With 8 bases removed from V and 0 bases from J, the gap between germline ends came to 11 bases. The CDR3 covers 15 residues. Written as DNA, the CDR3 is TGTGCCAGCGAGAGGGAAAGCTCCTATAATTCACCCCTCCACTTT. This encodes CASERESSYNSPLHF.

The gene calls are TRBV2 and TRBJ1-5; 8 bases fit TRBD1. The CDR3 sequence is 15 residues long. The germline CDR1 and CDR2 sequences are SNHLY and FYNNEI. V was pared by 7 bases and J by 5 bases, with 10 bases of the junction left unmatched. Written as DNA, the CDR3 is TGTGCCAGCAAGAAAGAGGGACAGGCACATCAGCCCCAGCATTTT. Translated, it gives CASKKEGQAHQPQHF.

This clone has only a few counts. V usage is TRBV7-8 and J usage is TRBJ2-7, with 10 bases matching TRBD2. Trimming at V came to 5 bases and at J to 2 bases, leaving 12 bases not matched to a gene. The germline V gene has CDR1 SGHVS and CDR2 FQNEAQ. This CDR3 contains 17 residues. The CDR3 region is CASSVTPAGGLPYEQYF. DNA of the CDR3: TGTGCCAGCAGCGTGACCCCAGCGGGGGGGCTCCCCTACGAGCAGTACTTC.

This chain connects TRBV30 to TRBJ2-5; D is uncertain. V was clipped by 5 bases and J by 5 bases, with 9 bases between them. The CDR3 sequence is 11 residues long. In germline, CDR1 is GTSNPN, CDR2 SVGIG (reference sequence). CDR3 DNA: TGTGCCTGGGAAATTAGCGAGACCCAGTACTTC. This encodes CAWEISETQYF. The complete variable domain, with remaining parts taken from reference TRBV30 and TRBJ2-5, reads SQTIHQWPATLVQPVGSPLSLECTVEGTSNPNLYWYRQAAGRGLQLLFYSVGIGQISSEVPQNLSASRPQDRQFILSSKKLLLSDSGFYLCAWEISETQYFGPGTRLLVL.

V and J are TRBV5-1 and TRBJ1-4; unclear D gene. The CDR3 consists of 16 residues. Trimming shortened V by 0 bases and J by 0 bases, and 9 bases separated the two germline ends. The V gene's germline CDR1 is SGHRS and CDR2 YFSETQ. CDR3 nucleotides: TGCGCCAGCAGCTTGGGGAGTTTAACAACTAATGAAAAACTGTTTTTT. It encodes CASSLGSLTTNEKLFF.

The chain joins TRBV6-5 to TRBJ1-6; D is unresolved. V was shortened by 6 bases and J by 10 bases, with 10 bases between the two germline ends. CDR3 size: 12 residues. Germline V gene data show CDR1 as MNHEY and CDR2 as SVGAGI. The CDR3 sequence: CASSNSGSPLHF. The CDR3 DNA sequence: TGTGCCAGCAGCAATTCAGGCTCACCCCTCCACTTT.

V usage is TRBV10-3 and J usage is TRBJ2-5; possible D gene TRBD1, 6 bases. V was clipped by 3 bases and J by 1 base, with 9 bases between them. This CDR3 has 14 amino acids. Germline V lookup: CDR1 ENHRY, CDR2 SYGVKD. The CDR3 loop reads CAISDVGAQETQYF. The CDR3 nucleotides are TGTGCCATCAGTGACGTGGGGGCCCAAGAGACCCAGTACTTC.

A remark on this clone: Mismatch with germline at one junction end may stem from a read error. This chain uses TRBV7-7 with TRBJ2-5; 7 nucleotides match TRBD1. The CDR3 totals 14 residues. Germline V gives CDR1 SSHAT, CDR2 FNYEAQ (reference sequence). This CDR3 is CASSAVTGRETQYF. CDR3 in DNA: TGTGCTAGCAGCGCCGTGACAGGGAGAGAGACCCAGTACTTC.

The CDR3 DNA reads as TGTGCCAGCAGCCAAGAAGGGCCGTGGACAGGGACAGATACGCAGTATTTT. Translation gives CASSQEGPWTGTDTQYF. The rearrangement links TRBV4-2 to TRBJ2-3, with 8 nucleotides matching TRBD1. The CDR3 has 17 amino acids. CDR1 is LGHNA, CDR2 YNFKEQ, per germline. Losses at the gene ends were 0 bases for V and 3 bases for J; bases not matched to a gene: 8.

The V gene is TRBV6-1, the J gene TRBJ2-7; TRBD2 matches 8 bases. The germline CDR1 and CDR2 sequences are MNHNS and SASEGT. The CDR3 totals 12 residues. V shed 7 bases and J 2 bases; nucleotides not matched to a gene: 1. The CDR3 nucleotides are TGTGCCAGCACACTAGCGGCCTACGAGCAGTACTTC. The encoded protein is CASTLAAYEQYF.